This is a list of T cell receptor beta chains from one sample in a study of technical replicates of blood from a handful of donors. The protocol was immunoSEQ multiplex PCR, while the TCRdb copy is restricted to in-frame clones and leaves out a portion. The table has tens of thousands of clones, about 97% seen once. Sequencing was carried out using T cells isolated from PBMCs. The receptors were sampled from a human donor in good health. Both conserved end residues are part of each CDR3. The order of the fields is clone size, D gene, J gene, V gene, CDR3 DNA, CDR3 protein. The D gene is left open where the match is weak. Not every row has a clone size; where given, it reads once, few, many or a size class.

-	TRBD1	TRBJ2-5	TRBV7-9	TGTGCCAGCAGCCAGGGGACAGTGGGGAGGACCCAGTACTTC	CASSQGTVGRTQYF
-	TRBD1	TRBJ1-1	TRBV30	TGTGCCTGGAGTATACCCGGGACAGGGGTTATCGCTTTCTTT	CAWSIPGTGVIAFF
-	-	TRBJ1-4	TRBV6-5	TGTGCCAGCAGCCAGGGTAATGAAAAACTGTTTTTT	CASSQGNEKLFF
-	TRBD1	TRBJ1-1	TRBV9	TGTGCCAGCAGCGCCGACAGGGCCCCGGGCACTGAAGCTTTCTTT	CASSADRAPGTEAFF
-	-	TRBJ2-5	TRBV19	TGTGCCAGTTATCCGAGCACAGCCGAGAAGAAAGAGACCCAGTACTTC	CASYPSTAEKKETQYF
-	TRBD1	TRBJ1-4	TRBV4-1	TGCGCCAGCAGCCAAGGACAGGGATTCCAAAAACTGTTTTTT	CASSQGQGFQKLFF
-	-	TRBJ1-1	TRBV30	TGTGCCTGGAGTATTTTACAGAACACTGAAGCTTTCTTT	CAWSILQNTEAFF
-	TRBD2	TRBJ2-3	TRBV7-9	TGTGCCAGCAGCTTAGGAGGACTAGCTTTTATCAGCACAGATACGCAGTATTTT	CASSLGGLAFISTDTQYF
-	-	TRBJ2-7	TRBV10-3	TGTGCCATCAGTGAGTCCGCGAGCTCCTACGAGCAGTACTTC	CAISESASSYEQYF
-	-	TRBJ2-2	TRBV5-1	TGCGCCAGCAGCTTGGTTTCCCTGAACACCGGGGAGCTGTTTTTT	CASSLVSLNTGELFF
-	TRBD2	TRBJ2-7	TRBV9	TGTGCCAGCAGCCCAGCGGGGGGGATCTACGAGCAGTACTTC	CASSPAGGIYEQYF
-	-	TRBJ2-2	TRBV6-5	TGTGCCAGCAGTTACTATGCAGTAACCGGGGAGCTGTTTTTT	CASSYYAVTGELFF
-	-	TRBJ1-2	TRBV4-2	TGTGCCAGCAGCCTTTCAGGGGCGGAAGGCTACACCTTC	CASSLSGAEGYTF
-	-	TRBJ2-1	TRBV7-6	TGTGCCAGCAGCTTAGTTAACTACAATGAGCAGTTCTTC	CASSLVNYNEQFF
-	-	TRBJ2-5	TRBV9	TGTGCCAGCAGCGGCTCCCGGGAGCACCAAGAGACCCAGTACTTC	CASSGSREHQETQYF
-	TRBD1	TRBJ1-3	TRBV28	TGTGCCAGCAGCCCATCAGACAGGGCTGGAAACACCATATATTTT	CASSPSDRAGNTIYF
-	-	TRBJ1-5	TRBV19	TGTGCCAGTACTCCGCAACGGTATAGCAATCAGCCCCAGCATTTT	CASTPQRYSNQPQHF
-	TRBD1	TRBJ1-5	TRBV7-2	TGTGCCAGCAGCCCAAGACAGGGAAGTCAGCCCCAGCATTTT	CASSPRQGSQPQHF
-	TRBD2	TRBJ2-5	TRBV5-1	TGCGCCAGCAGTAGCTTGGGACTAGCGGGAGTCCAAGAGACCCAGTACTTC	CASSSLGLAGVQETQYF
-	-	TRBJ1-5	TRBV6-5	TGTGCCAGCAGCCTTAGGGACTCTTACAATCAGCCCCAGCATTTT	CASSLRDSYNQPQHF
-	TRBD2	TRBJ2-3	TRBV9	TGTGCCAGCAGCGAATTAGCGGGAGCAGATACGCAGTATTTT	CASSELAGADTQYF
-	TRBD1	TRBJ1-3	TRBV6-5	TGTGCCAGCAGTCGACAGGGTTCACACACCATATATTTT	CASSRQGSHTIYF
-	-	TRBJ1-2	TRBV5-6	TGTGCCAGCAGCTGGCTAGGACAGACCTATGGCTACACCTTC	CASSWLGQTYGYTF
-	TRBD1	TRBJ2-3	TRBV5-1	TGCGCCAGCAGCTTGTGGAGACAGGGGCTCCCAGATACGCAGTATTTT	CASSLWRQGLPDTQYF
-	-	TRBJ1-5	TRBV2	TGTGCCAGCAGTGAAGGAGATCAGCCCCAGCATTTT	CASSEGDQPQHF
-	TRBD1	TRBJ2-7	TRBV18	TGTGCCAGCTCGCCCCCCCGGGACAGATACGAGCAGTACTTC	CASSPPRDRYEQYF
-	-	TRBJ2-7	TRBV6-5	TGTGCCAGCTCCCCCCAGACGGGCTCCTACGAGCAGTACTTC	CASSPQTGSYEQYF
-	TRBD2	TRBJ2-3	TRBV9	TGTGCCAGCAGCTCCCGAGAGCGGGAGCAGCCAGATACGCAGTATTTT	CASSSREREQPDTQYF
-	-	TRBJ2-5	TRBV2	TGTGCCAGCCTTGGCGGGACGGAGACCCAGTACTTC	CASLGGTETQYF
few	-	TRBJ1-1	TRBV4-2	TGTGCCAGCAGCCAAAACTGGGGGGGCACTGAAGCTTTCTTT	CASSQNWGGTEAFF
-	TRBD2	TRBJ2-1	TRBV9	TGTGCCAGCAGCGTTAGCGGGAGAGTATACAATGAGCAGTTCTTC	CASSVSGRVYNEQFF
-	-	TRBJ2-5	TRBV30	TGTGCCTGGAGTGCGGGGTCCGAGACCCAGTACTTC	CAWSAGSETQYF
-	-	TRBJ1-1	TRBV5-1	TGCGCCAGCAGCTCGCCTACAGGAGTTTCTGAAGCTTTCTTT	CASSSPTGVSEAFF
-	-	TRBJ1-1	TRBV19	TGTGCCAGTAGTGGGCCGGGGTCTTGGGCTTTCTTT	CASSGPGSWAFF
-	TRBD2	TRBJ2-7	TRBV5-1	TGCGCCAGCAGCTTGGAAGTAGCGGGAGGTCCCGAGCAGTACTTC	CASSLEVAGGPEQYF
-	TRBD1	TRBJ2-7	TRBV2	TGTGCCAGCCGTGGGGACAGGGAACTCTACGAGCAGTACTTC	CASRGDRELYEQYF
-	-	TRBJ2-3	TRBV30	TGTGCCTGGAGTGCCGTTGGGACAAGCACAGATACGCAGTATTTT	CAWSAVGTSTDTQYF
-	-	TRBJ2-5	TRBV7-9	TGTGCCAGCAGCTTTTTATACCCGGACAAGACCCAGTACTTC	CASSFLYPDKTQYF
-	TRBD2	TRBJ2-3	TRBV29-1	TGCAGCGTTGTGGGCGGGAGTTACACCACAGATACGCAGTATTTT	CSVVGGSYTTDTQYF
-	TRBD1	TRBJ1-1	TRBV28	TGTGCCAGCAGTTTTGACAGGGGAGCTTTCTTT	CASSFDRGAFF
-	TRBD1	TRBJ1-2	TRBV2	TGTGCCAGCCCGGGTCCGACTAAGGGACAGGGGGCTAGGGGCTACACCTTC	CASPGPTKGQGARGYTF
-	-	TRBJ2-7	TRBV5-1	TGCGCCAGCAGCAGTACTCGGGACTCAACCTACGAGCAGTACTTC	CASSSTRDSTYEQYF
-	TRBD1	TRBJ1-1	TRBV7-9	TGTGCCAGCAGCCCCATTCCCGTGACAGGGGTTGAAGCTTTCTTT	CASSPIPVTGVEAFF
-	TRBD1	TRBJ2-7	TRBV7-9	TGTGCCAGCAGCCGGACAGGGCGCGAGCAGTACTTC	CASSRTGREQYF
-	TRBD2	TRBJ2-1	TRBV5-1	TGCGCCAGCAGCTTGGGGCCTAGCGGATCCCATGAGCAGTTCTTC	CASSLGPSGSHEQFF
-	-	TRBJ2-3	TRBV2	TGTGCCAGACAAGGGGCCCTCACAGATACGCAGTATTTT	CARQGALTDTQYF
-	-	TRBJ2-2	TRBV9	TGTGCCAGCAGCGCCCCACAGCTGAACACCGGGGAGCTGTTTTTT	CASSAPQLNTGELFF
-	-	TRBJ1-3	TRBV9	TGTGCCAGCCGCGGGACAGGAAACACCATATATTTT	CASRGTGNTIYF
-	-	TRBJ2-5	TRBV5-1	TGCGCCAGCAGCTTGGGAACAGCTCAAGAGACCCAGTACTTC	CASSLGTAQETQYF
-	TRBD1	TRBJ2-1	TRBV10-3	TGTGCCATCACCGCGGACAGGTCATTTTCCTACAATGAGCAGTTCTTC	CAITADRSFSYNEQFF
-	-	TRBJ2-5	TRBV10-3	TGTGCCATCAGTGAACCAGGAACGGACTATTATGAGACCCAGTACTTC	CAISEPGTDYYETQYF
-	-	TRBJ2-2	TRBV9	TGTGCCAGCAGCGGAAGAGGGGCGGGACTGGGAACCGGGGAGCTGTTTTTT	CASSGRGAGLGTGELFF
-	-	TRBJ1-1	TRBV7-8	TGTGCCAGCAGCGATCCAGGGTCGAACACTGAAGCTTTCTTT	CASSDPGSNTEAFF